The rows below give T cell receptor beta chains drawn from one sample of a study of CD8+CD57+ T cells in acquired aplastic anemia. TCRdb re-derived calls from the reads in MiXCR, one entry per CDR3 protein. The sample has about 110,000 distinct CDR3 sequences; 50% to 65% are singletons. Input material: sorted CD4+, CD8+, or CD8+CD57+ T cells (not recorded which) from PBMCs. These receptors all come from a human donor in good health, serving as a control. Both conserved end residues are part of each CDR3. A D gene is named only where the DNA matches it firmly. Size is stated for part of the rows, as once, few or many counts, or as a class when the clone is expanded.

CDR3,DNA,D,V,J,size
CASRAGQGGTGELFF,TGTGCCAGCAGGGCGGGACAGGGGGGCACCGGGGAGCTGTTTTTT,TRBD1,TRBV25-1,TRBJ2-2,-
CASSRQGALYEQYF,TGTGCCAGCAGTCGACAGGGGGCCCTCTACGAGCAGTACTTC,TRBD1,TRBV2,TRBJ2-7,-
CASSRQRNTEAFF,TGTGCCAGCAGTCGGCAGAGGAACACTGAAGCTTTCTTT,-,TRBV12-3/TRBV12-4,TRBJ1-1,-
CASSPPRHVDQPQHF,TGTGCCAGCAGCCCGCCCCGGCACGTTGATCAGCCCCAGCATTTT,-,TRBV7-3,TRBJ1-5,-
CASSTRTGSSYGYTF,TGTGCCAGTAGTACGCGGACAGGTAGCAGCTATGGCTACACCTTC,TRBD1,TRBV19,TRBJ1-2,-
CASSVGGGSGNTF,-,-,TRBV9,TRBJ1-2,-
CASSTGQTFMNTEAFF,TGTGCCAGTAGTACGGGACAGACATTCATGAACACTGAAGCTTTCTTT,TRBD1,TRBV19,TRBJ1-1,once
CASSPDSNEAFF,TGCGCCAGCAGCCCGGACAGTAATGAAGCTTTCTTT,-,TRBV5-1,TRBJ1-1,-
CASSSIPVEAFF,TGTGCCAGCAGCTCCATCCCAGTGGAAGCTTTCTTT,-,TRBV7-9,TRBJ1-1,many
CASTGTSGETQYF,TGTGCCAGCACCGGGACTAGCGGAGAGACCCAGTACTTC,TRBD2,TRBV6-6,TRBJ2-5,many